This TCR beta chain appears in the sequencing data of a study of OX40 agonist ivuxolimab in advanced cancers. Turning to the study itself: Patients were treated with intravenous ivuxolimab, dosed at 0.01 to 10 mg/kg and infused every 2 weeks. Dose-escalation patients had hepatocellular carcinoma, melanoma, renal cell or head and neck cancer. The eligibility criteria allowed prior anti-PD-1, anti-PD-L1 or anti-CTLA-4 therapy, and approximately 40% had some. Overall study results and limits: Relatively little clonal expansion, among the lowest observed, appeared in partial responders at 0.1-3.0 mg/kg.

The V end lost 2 bases, the J end lost 4 bases, and 0 bases lay between the germline ends. CDR1 is SGHRS and CDR2 is YFSETQ in the germline V gene. The length of the CDR3 is 11 residues. Remarks on this clone: The antigen remains undetermined.

The table came from immunoSEQ multiplex PCR; TCRdb's copy has only in-frame clones and leaves some out. The sample comprises approximately 17,000 clones, about 82% of which are singletons, and 0.65% to 0.85% rests with the top ten. The chain has TRBV5-1 and TRBJ2-2; D unclear. Source: CD4+ or CD8+ T cells sorted from blood, taken in a trial of the OX40 agonist ivuxolimab. The receptor comes from an adult with an advanced solid tumor such as melanoma, head and neck, liver or kidney cancer. The CDR3 is CASSFTGELFF. The DNA of the CDR3 is TGCGCCAGCAGCTTCACCGGGGAGCTGTTTTTT.